This is a list of T cell receptor beta chains from one sample in a study of T-cell reconstitution after alpha-beta-depleted transplantation in children. TCRdb re-analysed the PCR reads in MiXCR, keeping a single row per CDR3 protein. This table has about 17,000 distinct CDR3 sequences, approximately 5.3% appearing once. The sample in question was PBMCs, obtained before TCRalphabeta/CD19-depleted stem cell transplant. The receptor source for this set is a boy younger than 18 with acute lymphoblastic leukemia, due to receive a stem cell transplant. Each CDR3 is given with its conserved first and last residue. D genes are given only for firm matches. Size tells how often a clone was seen, or its class if it is expanded.

v_gene,d_gene,abundance,j_gene,CDR3nt,CDR3aa
TRBV24-1,.,many,TRBJ1-2,TGTGCCACCAGTGATTGGGACACAACTTATGGCTACACCTTC,CATSDWDTTYGYTF
TRBV7-2,.,many,TRBJ1-1,TGTGCCAGCAGCTTAGTAAGGCAGAACACTGAAGCTTTCTTT,CASSLVRQNTEAFF
TRBV18,TRBD1,many,TRBJ1-2,TGTGCCAGCTCACCACACGGACAGGGATCCTATGGCTACACCTTC,CASSPHGQGSYGYTF
TRBV6-2/TRBV6-3,.,many,TRBJ2-3,TGTGCCAGCAGTTACTCTTCCGGCAGGCCAGAGAAGACAGATACGCAGTATTTT,CASSYSSGRPEKTDTQYF
TRBV11-1,TRBD2,many,TRBJ2-1,TGTGCCAGCGGGCAAGCGGGAGTGGGCTACAATGAGCAGTTCTTC,CASGQAGVGYNEQFF
TRBV27,.,many,TRBJ2-2,TGTGCCAGCACCGAGAGGGTGCTGAACACCGGGGAGCTGTTTTTT,CASTERVLNTGELFF
TRBV5-5,TRBD1,many,TRBJ1-5,TGTGCCAGCAGCCCTCAGGGGGGTAGCAATCAGCCCCAGCATTTT,CASSPQGGSNQPQHF
TRBV6-5,TRBD1,medium-sized,TRBJ2-3,TGTGCCAGCAACGCAGGGGGCGGCACAGATACGCAGTATTTT,CASNAGGGTDTQYF
TRBV6-6,.,many,TRBJ2-3,TGTGCCAGCAGCACTGGACTACCCGCGCAGTATTTT,CASSTGLPAQYF
TRBV27,TRBD2,many,TRBJ2-3,TGTGCCAGCAGTTTAGGTGGACTAGCGGCGACAGATACGCAGTATTTT,CASSLGGLAATDTQYF
TRBV12-3/TRBV12-4,.,many,TRBJ1-2,TGTGCCAGCAGTCCACTACGCCTTGGGGGGCGGGTTTATGGCTACACCTTC,CASSPLRLGGRVYGYTF
TRBV5-6,TRBD1,medium-sized,TRBJ2-5,TGTGCCAGCAGCTTGGGTGGACAGGGTTGGAAAGAGACCCAGTACTTC,CASSLGGQGWKETQYF
TRBV30,TRBD1,many,TRBJ2-5,TGTGCCTGGAGTAGGTCAACAGGGGGTTGGGAGACCCAGTACTTC,CAWSRSTGGWETQYF
TRBV7-2,TRBD1,many,TRBJ2-7,TGTGCCAGCAGCCTAGTTGGGGGGGGACAGGGTTACGAGCAGTACTTC,CASSLVGGGQGYEQYF
TRBV20-1,.,many,TRBJ1-4,TGCAGTGCTAGAGTCGGGGATGAAAAACTGTTTTTT,CSARVGDEKLFF
TRBV7-2,.,many,TRBJ1-4,TGTGCCAGCAGCTTAGTATCTGGGAATGAAAAACTGTTTTTT,CASSLVSGNEKLFF
TRBV7-9,.,many,TRBJ1-4,TGTGCCAGCAGCTTAGGTGGCCAAAAACTGTTTTTT,CASSLGGQKLFF
TRBV6-2/TRBV6-3,TRBD1,many,TRBJ1-2,TGTGCCAGCAGGGAAGACAGGGCTCGTGGCTACACCTTC,CASREDRARGYTF
TRBV2,TRBD2,many,TRBJ2-1,TGTGCCAGCAGTGTACGGCTAGCGGGACCGAATAACTACAATGAGCAGTTCTTC,CASSVRLAGPNNYNEQFF
TRBV6-1,.,once,TRBJ1-4,TGTGCCAGCAGTGATGGTGGGGTGACAACTAATGAAAAACTGTTTTTT,CASSDGGVTTNEKLFF
TRBV7-2,.,medium-sized,TRBJ2-1,TGTGCCAGCAGTTACCCCCAGGTCTTCTCCAATGAGGGGGAGCAGTTCTTC,CASSYPQVFSNEGEQFF
TRBV6-2/TRBV6-3,.,many,TRBJ1-1,TGTGCCAGCAGTTACGACCCTTTAATCACTGAAGCTTTCTTT,CASSYDPLITEAFF
TRBV20-1,TRBD1,many,TRBJ2-7,TGCAGTGCTATTCATAGGACAGGGGGCGCACGGTACGAGCAGTACTTC,CSAIHRTGGARYEQYF
TRBV9,TRBD1,many,TRBJ1-2,TGTGCCAGCAGCGTCCAGACAGGGGGATACTATGGCTACACCTTC,CASSVQTGGYYGYTF
TRBV6-1,TRBD2,many,TRBJ2-1,TGTGCCAGCAGCCTAGCGGGAGATTCCGGCGAGCAGTTCTTC,CASSLAGDSGEQFF
TRBV27,.,many,TRBJ2-5,TGTGCCAGCAGTCCGCGGACGTGGAAGGAGACCCAGTACTTC,CASSPRTWKETQYF
TRBV24-1,.,medium-sized,TRBJ2-1,TGTGCCACCAGTGGACGGCCACTCTACAATGAGCAGTTCTTC,CATSGRPLYNEQFF
TRBV7-2,.,medium-sized,TRBJ2-5,TGTGCCAGCAGCTCCAGTACACAAGAGACCCAGTACTTC,CASSSSTQETQYF
TRBV7-9,TRBD2,many,TRBJ2-5,TGTGCCAGCAGCAAGGGACTAGCGGGAGAGACCCAGTACTTC,CASSKGLAGETQYF
TRBV6-5,.,many,TRBJ2-5,TGTGCCAGCAGTTACTCGTTCGTAGACTCACAAGAGACCCAGTACTTC,CASSYSFVDSQETQYF